The 19 T cell receptor beta chains listed next were all sequenced from one sample in a study of Graves' ophthalmopathy and Graves' hyperthyroidism. TCR beta CDR3 amplification used RNA transcripts. HTBI primers were employed in first-round RT-PCR, then a second-round multiplex PCR followed. Using its own MiXCR run on the multiplex PCR reads, TCRdb lists one record per CDR3 protein. The sample consists of 620,000 or so distinct CDR3 sequences, 22% of them appearing once. Sequencing was carried out using peripheral blood. The receptors stem from a woman in her late teens or twenties with stable Graves' hyperthyroidism. Some clones in this sample may be carry-over from other donors' samples.

This clonotype appeared a few times. CDR3 in DNA: TGCGCCAGCAGCCACAACCGGGACAGTGGGGTCCGGCAGTACTTC. Amino acid sequence: CASSHNRDSGVRQYF. This chain joins TRBV4-1 and TRBJ2-7, with 7 bases that match TRBD1. The V and J ends lost 3 bases and 9 bases, in that order; junction bases with no gene match: 14. The CDR3 spans 15 residues. Germline V gives CDR1 MGHRA, CDR2 YSYEKL.

This clonotype was detected ten times or more. This chain links TRBV19 with TRBJ1-5; 7 bases align to TRBD1. The CDR3 covers 14 residues. Germline CDR1 and CDR2: LNHDA and SQIVND (reference sequence). Trimming cost V 7 bases and J 4 bases; bases outside gene matches: 7. Here the CDR3 reads CASTEDRANQPQHF. The CDR3 DNA reads as TGTGCCAGTACCGAAGACAGGGCGAATCAGCCCCAGCATTTT. The entire variable domain, with the rest obtained from reference TRBV19 and TRBJ1-5, is as follows: DGGITQSPKYLFRKEGQNVTLSCEQNLNHDAMYWYRQDPGQGLRLIYYSQIVNDFQKGDIAEGYSVSREKKESFPLTVTSAQKNPTAFYLCASTEDRANQPQHFGDGTRLSIL.

This clonotype was counted ten times or more. The chain recombines TRBV28 with TRBJ2-7; D unresolved. This CDR3 region has 12 residues. V gave up 6 bases and J gave up 0 bases, with 6 bases separating them. Germline CDR1 reads MDHEN; CDR2 reads SYDVKM. The CDR3 coding sequence is TGTGCCAGCAGACCGAACTCCTACGAGCAGTACTTC. Its translation: CASRPNSYEQYF.

This clonotype was recorded many times. This sequence joins TRBV12-3 or TRBV12-4 and TRBJ1-1; D ambiguous. CDR3 size: 13 residues. The V end was cut by 6 bases, the J end by 9 bases, with 17 bases between. The CDR3: CASSIDTIWQAFF. CDR3 DNA: TGTGCCAGCAGCATTGACACAATCTGGCAAGCTTTCTTT.

This clonotype was recorded many times. The chain couples TRBV27 to TRBJ1-1; no clear D. Germline CDR1 MNHEY, CDR2 SMNVEV (reference sequence). The CDR3 has 14 residues. With 3 bases removed from V and 0 bases from J, the gap between germline ends came to 8 bases. Here the CDR3 DNA reads TGTGCCAGCAGTTTGGTCAGTTTGAACACTGAAGCTTTCTTT. As protein: CASSLVSLNTEAFF.

This clonotype was seen ten or more times. The gene calls are TRBV6-1 and TRBJ1-2; D possibly corresponds to TRBD1 (5 bases). Trimming stripped 3 bases from V and 3 bases from J, with 11 bases between. Germline values: CDR1 MNHNS, CDR2 SASEGT. This CDR3 is built from 14 residues. In nucleotides, the CDR3 is TGTGCCAGCAGTGAGGTTTGGGGGGACTATGGCTACACCTTC. Translating gives CASSEVWGDYGYTF.

In its sample, this clonotype was seen many times. This chain uses TRBV12-3 or TRBV12-4 with TRBJ1-2; possible D gene TRBD1, 5 bases. The V gene lost 5 bases and the J gene lost 2 bases, with 12 bases spanning the gap. This CDR3 has 14 amino acids. The CDR3 sequence is CASSPGQANYGYTF. The CDR3 DNA sequence: TGTGCCAGCAGTCCAGGGCAGGCAAACTATGGCTACACCTTC.

This clonotype was detected many times. This rearrangement joins TRBV6-2 or TRBV6-3 to TRBJ1-1; D might be TRBD1 (5 bases). Looked up from germline, CDR1 is MNHEY and CDR2 is SVGEGT. Trimming left V 1 base short and J 1 base short, with 19 bases between. The CDR3 length is 18 residues. CDR3 in DNA: TGTGCCAGCAGTTACTGTTTTTGCGGGGACCGAGAGAACACTGAAGCTTTCTTT. It is translated as CASSYCFCGDRENTEAFF.

This clonotype has a count of ten or more. V and J are TRBV7-2 and TRBJ1-2; unclear D gene. V was shortened by 2 bases and J by 3 bases, with 13 bases between the two germline ends. Per germline, CDR1 SGHTA and CDR2 FQGNSA. This CDR3 is built from 15 residues. The CDR3 DNA reads TGTGCCAGCAGCTTACGACGTTACGGCTACTATGGCTACACCTTC. It specifies CASSLRRYGYYGYTF.

Comment on this clonotype: A junction end diverges from the germline sequence, so it may reflect a read error. The V and J genes are TRBV13 and TRBJ1-6; D is ambiguous. Per the germline V gene, CDR1 is PRHDT and CDR2 is FYEKMQ (reference sequence). This CDR3 is 13 amino acids long. The DNA for the CDR3 is TGTGTCAGCACCGCTTATAATAATTCACCCCTCCACTTT. Encoded protein: CVSTAYNNSPLHF.

V gene TRBV28 combines with J gene TRBJ1-1; D gene unclear. V gave up 2 bases and J gave up 6 bases, with 7 bases separating them. Germline CDR1 is MDHEN and CDR2 is SYDVKM. The CDR3 is 12 residues long. CDR3 bases: TGTGCCAGCAGTTTAATCCAGTCTGAAGCTTTCTTT. Translated: CASSLIQSEAFF.

This chain connects TRBV3-1 to TRBJ2-3, with D uncertain. Trimming took off 2 bases at V and 4 bases at J, with 13 bases between the two ends. The CDR3 consists of 15 residues. CDR1 is LGHDT and CDR2 is YNNKEL in the germline V gene (reference sequence). DNA of the CDR3: TGTGCCAGCAGCCAACGTTTATTAGTGGCAGATACGCAGTATTTT. Its protein product is CASSQRLLVADTQYF.

This clonotype was observed a few times. A much larger clone is a single base away; this may be a read error. Without the conserved terminal phenylalanine or tryptophan, this CDR3 likely stems from a read error. The chain has TRBV6-5 and TRBJ1-2; D is perhaps TRBD1 (6 bases). The CDR3 has 14 amino acids. V was clipped by 0 bases and J by 4 bases, with 9 bases between them. Germline V lookup: CDR1 MNHEY, CDR2 SVGAGI. The CDR3 region is CASSYSTGTYGYTL. The CDR3 nucleotides are TGTGCCAGCAGTTACTCAACAGGGACCTATGGCTACACCCTC.

This chain uses TRBV6-1 with TRBJ1-2; tentatively, D is TRBD1 (5 bases). V was clipped by 6 bases and J by 1 base, with 9 bases between them. CDR3 length: 13 amino acids. Looked up from germline, CDR1 is MNHNS and CDR2 is SASEGT. The CDR3 sequence is CASRETVNYGYTF. The CDR3 bases are TGTGCCAGCAGGGAGACAGTTAACTATGGCTACACCTTC.

Only a few counts were recorded for this clonotype. The rearrangement links TRBV2 to TRBJ2-7; D gene unclear. This CDR3 is built from 14 residues. CDR1 is SNHLY, CDR2 FYNNEI, per germline. Trimming removed 3 bases at V and 4 bases at J, with 13 bases between. CDR3 sequence (DNA): TGTGCCAGCAGTGAGAGATGGCGGATATACGAGCAGTACTTC. Translating gives CASSERWRIYEQYF.

This clonotype appeared many times. The chain couples TRBV12-3 or TRBV12-4 to TRBJ1-2, with unresolved D. V dropped 4 bases and J dropped 5 bases, with 11 bases sitting between them. The CDR3 is 13 residues long. Here the CDR3 reads CASSSLGGYGYTF. Written as DNA, the CDR3 is TGTGCCAGCAGTTCTCTTGGAGGGTATGGCTACACCTTC.

In this sample, this clonotype turned up many times. V is TRBV2 and J is TRBJ2-7, with TRBD1 as a possible D gene (5 bases). CDR1 SNHLY and CDR2 FYNNEI come from the germline V gene. The CDR3 runs 15 residues. Trimming took 6 bases from V and 5 from J, leaving 20 bases between them. This CDR3 reads CASRASGISQDEQYF. The CDR3 bases are TGTGCCAGCAGAGCCTCAGGGATCTCGCAAGACGAGCAGTACTTC. Supplemented by reference TRBV2 and TRBJ2-7, the full variable domain reads EPEVTQTPSHQVTQMGQEVILRCVPISNHLYFYWYRQILGQKVEFLVSFYNNEISEKSEIFDDQFSVERPDGSNFTLKIRSTKLEDSAMYFCASRASGISQDEQYFGPGTRLTVT.

The rearrangement uses TRBV28 and TRBJ2-7; TRBD2 matches 12 bases. The CDR3 loop spans 15 amino acids. V trimming: 7 bases; J trimming: 6 bases; junction bases outside the gene matches: 10. Germline CDR1 and CDR2: MDHEN and SYDVKM. The CDR3 loop is CASTASGRGRSEQYF. For the CDR3, the DNA is TGTGCCAGCACCGCTAGCGGGAGGGGTCGGTCCGAGCAGTACTTC.

The chain recombines TRBV12-3 or TRBV12-4 with TRBJ1-6; maybe TRBD1 (5 bases). The CDR3 has 12 residues. The V end lost 6 bases, the J end lost 15 bases, and 15 bases lay between the germline ends. CDR3 amino acids: CASRRGHLGLHF. In DNA, the CDR3 is TGTGCCAGCAGACGCGGACACCTGGGCCTCCACTTT.